The present entry profiles one TCR beta chain with its context. This record comes from a study of T cell clones after liver transplantation. The germline CDR1 and CDR2 sequences are SGHTA and FQGNSA. CDR3 length: 16 residues. V trimming: 0 bases; J trimming: 7 bases; junction bases outside the gene matches: 11. Data came from immunoSEQ multiplex PCR; TCRdb stores just in-frame clones and leaves some out. Among around 60,000 clones listed, about 70% were seen once. The chain couples TRBV7-2 to TRBJ2-7, with 8 bases that match TRBD1. This specimen consisted of CD4+ T cells from blood, obtained before liver transplant. This receptor was identified in a human donor who received a liver transplant. The CDR3 reads CASSLAARTGYDEQYF. The CDR3 DNA reads as TGTGCCAGCAGCTTAGCAGCACGGACAGGGTATGATGAGCAGTACTTC.